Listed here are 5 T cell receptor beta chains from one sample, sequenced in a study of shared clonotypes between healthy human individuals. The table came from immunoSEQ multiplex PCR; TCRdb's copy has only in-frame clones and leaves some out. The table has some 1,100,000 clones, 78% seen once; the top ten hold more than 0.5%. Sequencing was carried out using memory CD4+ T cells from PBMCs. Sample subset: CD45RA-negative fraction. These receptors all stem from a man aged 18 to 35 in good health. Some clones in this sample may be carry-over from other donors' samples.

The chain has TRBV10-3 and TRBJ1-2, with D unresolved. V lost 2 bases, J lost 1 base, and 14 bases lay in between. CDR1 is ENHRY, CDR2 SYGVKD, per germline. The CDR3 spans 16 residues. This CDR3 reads CAISEPTEGGNYGYTF. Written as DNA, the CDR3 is TGTGCCATCAGTGAGCCCACTGAAGGAGGTAACTATGGCTACACCTTC.

The CDR3 DNA follows: TGTGCCAGCAGGGACAGGGCGATCGGGGAGCTGTTTTTT. The encoded protein is CASRDRAIGELFF. The V gene is TRBV6-5, the J gene TRBJ2-2, with TRBD1 matching over 8 bases. Germline CDR1 reads MNHEY; CDR2 reads SVGAGI. V shed 6 bases, J shed 7 bases, and the junction held 4 bases outside the gene matches. This CDR3 contains 13 residues.

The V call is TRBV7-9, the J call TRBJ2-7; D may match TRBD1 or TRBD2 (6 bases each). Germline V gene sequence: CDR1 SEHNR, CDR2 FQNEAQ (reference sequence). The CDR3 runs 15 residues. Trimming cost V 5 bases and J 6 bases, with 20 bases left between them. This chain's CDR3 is CASSAAGTQDSEQYF. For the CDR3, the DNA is TGTGCCAGCAGCGCGGCCGGGACTCAGGACAGCGAGCAGTACTTC.

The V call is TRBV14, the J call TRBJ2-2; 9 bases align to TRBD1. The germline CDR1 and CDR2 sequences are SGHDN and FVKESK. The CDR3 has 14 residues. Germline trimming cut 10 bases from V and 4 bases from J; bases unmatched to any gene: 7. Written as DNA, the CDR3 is TGTGCCAACGAAACAGGGGGCACCACCGGGGAGCTGTTTTTT. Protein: CANETGGTTGELFF. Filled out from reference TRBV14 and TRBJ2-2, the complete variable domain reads EAGVTQFPSHSVIEKGQTVTLRCDPISGHDNLYWYRRVMGKEIKFLLHFVKESKQDESGMPNNRFLAERTGGTYSTLKVQPAELEDSGVYFCANETGGTTGELFFGEGSRLTVL.

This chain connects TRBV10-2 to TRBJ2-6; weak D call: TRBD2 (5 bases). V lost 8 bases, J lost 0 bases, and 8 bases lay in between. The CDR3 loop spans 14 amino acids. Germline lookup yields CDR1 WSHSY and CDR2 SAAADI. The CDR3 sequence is CASGEYSGANVLTF. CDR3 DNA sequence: TGCGCCAGCGGGGAGTACTCTGGGGCCAACGTCCTGACTTTC.